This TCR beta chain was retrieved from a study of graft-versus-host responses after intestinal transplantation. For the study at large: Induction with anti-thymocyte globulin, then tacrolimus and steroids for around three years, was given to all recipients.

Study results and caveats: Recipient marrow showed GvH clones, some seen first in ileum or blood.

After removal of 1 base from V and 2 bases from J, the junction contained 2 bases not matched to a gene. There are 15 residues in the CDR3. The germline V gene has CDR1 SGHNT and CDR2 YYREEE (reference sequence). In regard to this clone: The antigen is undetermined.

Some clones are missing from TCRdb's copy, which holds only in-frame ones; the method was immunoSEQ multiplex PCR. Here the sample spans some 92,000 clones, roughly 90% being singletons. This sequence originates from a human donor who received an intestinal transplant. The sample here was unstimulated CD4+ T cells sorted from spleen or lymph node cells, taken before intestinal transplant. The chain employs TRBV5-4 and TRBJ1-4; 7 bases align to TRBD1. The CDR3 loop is CASSLKGATNEKLFF. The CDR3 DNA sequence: TGTGCCAGCAGCTTGAAGGGGGCCACTAATGAAAAACTGTTTTTT.